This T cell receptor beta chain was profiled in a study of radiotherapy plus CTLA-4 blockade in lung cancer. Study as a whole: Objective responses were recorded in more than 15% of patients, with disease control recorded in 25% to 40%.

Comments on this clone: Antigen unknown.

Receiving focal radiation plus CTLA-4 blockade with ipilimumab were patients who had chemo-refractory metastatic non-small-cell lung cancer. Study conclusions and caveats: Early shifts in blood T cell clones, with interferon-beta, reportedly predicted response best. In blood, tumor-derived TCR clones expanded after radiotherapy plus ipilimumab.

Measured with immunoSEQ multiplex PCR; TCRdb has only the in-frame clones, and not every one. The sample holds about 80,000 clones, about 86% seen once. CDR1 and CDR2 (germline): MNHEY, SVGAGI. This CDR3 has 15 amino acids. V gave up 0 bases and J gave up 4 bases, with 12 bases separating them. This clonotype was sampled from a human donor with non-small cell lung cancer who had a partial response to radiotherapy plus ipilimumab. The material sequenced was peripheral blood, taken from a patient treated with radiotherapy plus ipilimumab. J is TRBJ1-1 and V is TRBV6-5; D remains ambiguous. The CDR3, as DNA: TGTGCCAGCAGTTACTCGTTGTCTGGGAGCACTGAAGCTTTCTTT. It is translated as CASSYSLSGSTEAFF.